What follows is one T cell receptor beta chain and its context. This sample is part of a study of blood T cell repertoires in COVID-19. Study-wide context: Samples representing acute and convalescent COVID-19 were sourced from the United States, Italy and Spain. In each case, the material was cDNA or gDNA derived from T cells, B-cell-depleted T cells, or PBMCs.

The CDR3 has 17 amino acids. V trimming: 4 bases; J trimming: 3 bases; junction bases outside the gene matches: 11. CDR1 is SGHNT, CDR2 YYREEE, per germline (reference sequence). Authors' methods: Reference gene primers were amplified, and this amplification served to estimate nucleated cell counts. Only in-frame clones appear in the TCRdb table, and some are missing; sequencing was by immunoSEQ multiplex PCR. V, J and clone size derive from that table, while D and trimming were established from the DNA sequence. The sample has 200,000 to 300,000 clones, approximately 85% seen once. The specimen sequenced was peripheral blood. The chain carries TRBV5-4 and TRBJ2-3, with TRBD2 matching over 10 bases. This TCR came from a woman in her 30s with acute or convalescent COVID-19. The CDR3 loop is CASSPRTSGVWTDTQYF. The DNA for the CDR3 is TGTGCCAGCAGCCCGCGGACTAGCGGAGTGTGGACAGATACGCAGTATTTT. Together with reference TRBV5-4 and TRBJ2-3, the CDR3 gives the full variable domain: ETGVTQSPTHLIKTRGQQVTLRCSSQSGHNTVSWYQQALGQGPQFIFQYYREEENGRGNFPPRFSGLQFPNYSSELNVNALELDDSALYLCASSPRTSGVWTDTQYFGPGTRLTVL.